Listed here is a single T cell receptor (beta chain). Its antigen is unknown. No much larger clone exists at a distance of one base, and base qualities are not known. The donors were healthy, HIV-negative adults who had no recently reported acute infections or vaccinations. Every donor was a Caucasian adult residing in Nashville, Tennessee, USA. Magnetic negative selection was used to enrich CD4+ T cells, after which naive cells were positively selected on CD45RA and the negative fraction became the memory subset. After blood collection by leukapheresis, PBMCs were isolated using Ficoll-Histopaque density gradient centrifugation and then cryopreserved in the vapor phase of liquid nitrogen. Analytical flow cytometry was used to check the purity and quantity of each magnetically sorted T cell population. Genomic DNA was isolated from each sorted fraction and quantified by UV absorbance on a Nanodrop 2000c.

From the cysteine up to the phenylalanine, the CDR3 has a length of 13 residues. CDR3 DNA only is kept here, 39 bases in frame from base 1. The germline V gene (reference sequence) gives CDR1 as MNHNY and CDR2 as SVGAGI. The germline V and J ends show losses of 6 bases and 4 bases respectively, and no gene match explains 1 base of the junction. This sample was included in a study of shared clonotypes between healthy human individuals (dated by TCRdb to about 2020). About the investigation overall: Three men and a couple of women, aged 18 to 49 years, made up the cohort. For each donor, CD4 naive and CD4 memory were each run on three plates, CD8 naive on two plates, and CD8 memory on one plate. To estimate repertoire size and how much clonotype sharing occurs between individuals, the study deeply sequenced the blood TCR repertoires of a handful of healthy adults. Different laboratories and diverse techniques were used to prepare libraries and sequence TCR repertoires, to increase sequencing depth and limit assay-specific biases. Leukapheresis yielded between about 0.9 and 8.9 billion PBMCs per donor. Results and caveats for the whole study, not just this receptor: Naive subsets generally had larger estimated clonotype richness than memory subsets did. Incomplete sequencing was indicated by rarefaction of sorted-subset datasets, despite the large sequencing depth. The genetic and exposure-history diversity represented was limited by the small number of donors. Pairwise subsampling led to the expectation that sequencing depth would affect the degree of clonotype sharing among donors. Sampling was limited to blood, and TCR repertoires in tissue likely differ from TCR repertoires in blood. Across a handful of donors, approximately 4.6% of naive CD4, approximately 4% of naive CD8, about 2% of memory CD4, and over 0.35% of memory CD8 clonotypes were shared. Compared with non-shared clonotypes, the clonotypes found in all four sorted-subset donors had higher generation probabilities.

TCR CDR3 regions were amplified from genomic DNA by multiplex PCR using the deep immunoSEQ assay. Extracted genomic DNA from each cell subset was distributed evenly across all wells of several immunoSEQ 96-well plates, and each plate was treated as a replicate. For sorted subsets, 200 to 250 ng of genomic DNA, equivalent to about 30,000 T cell genomes, went into each replicate PCR. Purified libraries were measured with a Qubit 3.0 fluorometer, size-checked on a Bioanalyzer 2100, and measured again with the KAPA Library Quantification kit. Each immunoSEQ 96-well plate was sequenced on its own single-read 150-cycle Illumina NextSeq 550 flow cell. Processing in the source paper ran as follows. The immunoSEQ output contained only junctional sequences without quality scores, so filtering could not match that applied to full-length reads. To assign V/J genes and CDR3, sequences were annotated using PyIR, a Python wrapper for IgBLAST v1.9, with IMGT germline references. Reads were filtered out if the reads had weak V/J assignments (E-value above 1e-6), no CDR3, stop codons, out-of-frame junctions, or ambiguous translated residues. A V3J clonotype was defined by an identical inferred V gene, J gene, and CDR3 amino acid sequence. Percentage overlap between repertoires was calculated by dividing the number of shared unique clonotypes by the size of the smaller repertoire. Three approaches were used to assess repertoire richness: RTK rarefaction, the Chao1 estimator, and Recon v2.1 estimates of unobserved clonotypes. OLGA was used to compute generation probabilities for all TCRbeta clonotypes that the gDNA method yielded from a handful of donors. TCRdb stores this immuneACCESS table with in-frame sequences only. Part of the clones is absent; in the studies checked, under half of the shortfall reflects unresolved V genes, and no reason is known for the rest. The V and J calls and clone size were taken over from that table, and D and trimming were inferred from the DNA. Across this sample there are about 2.4 million clones, with just over 90% seen only once. The top ten clonotypes cover roughly 0.13% of the sample.

Rearrangement joined TRBV6-6 to TRBJ1-2; 11 junctional bases match TRBD1. Material for sequencing was naive CD4+ T cells sorted from blood. The cell subset or site label of this sample denotes: CD45RA+ positively selected. The receptor was isolated from a man aged 18 to 30 in good health. Here is the DNA: TGTGCCAGCAGGGGACAGGGGGGCTATGGCTACACCTTC. The resulting protein is CASRGQGGYGYTF.